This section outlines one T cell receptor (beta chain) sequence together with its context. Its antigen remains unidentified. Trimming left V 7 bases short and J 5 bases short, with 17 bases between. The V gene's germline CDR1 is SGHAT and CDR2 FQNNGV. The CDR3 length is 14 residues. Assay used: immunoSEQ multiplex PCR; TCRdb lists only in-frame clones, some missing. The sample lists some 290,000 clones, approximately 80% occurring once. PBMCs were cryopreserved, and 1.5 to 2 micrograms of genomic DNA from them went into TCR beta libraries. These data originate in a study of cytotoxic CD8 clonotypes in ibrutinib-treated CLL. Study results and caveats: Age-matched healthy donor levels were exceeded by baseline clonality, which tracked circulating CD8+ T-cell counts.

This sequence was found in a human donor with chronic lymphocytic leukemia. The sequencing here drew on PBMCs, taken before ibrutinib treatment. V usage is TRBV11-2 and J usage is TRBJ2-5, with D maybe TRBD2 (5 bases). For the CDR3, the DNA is TGTGCCAGCACCCTCGCGAGGGCCTTGGAGACCCAGTACTTC. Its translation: CASTLARALETQYF. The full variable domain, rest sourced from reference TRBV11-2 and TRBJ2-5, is EAGVAQSPRYKIIEKRQSVAFWCNPISGHATLYWYQQILGQGPKLLIQFQNNGVVDDSQLPKDRFSAERLKGVDSTLKIQPAKLEDSAVYLCASTLARALETQYFGPGTRLLVL.